A single sample is the source of the 31 T cell receptor beta chains below, sequenced in a study of T cell clonality in common variable immunodeficiency. Study-wide points: Common variable immunodeficiency TCR beta sequences reportedly had fewer deletions and N-nucleotide insertions.

These receptors have no known antigen. Generated by immunoSEQ multiplex PCR, the TCRdb table keeps only in-frame clones and is missing some. The profile covers approximately 28,000 clones, none occurring a single time. The sequenced material came from peripheral blood mononuclear cells. Source of these receptors: a human donor with common variable immunodeficiency.

Many counts were recorded for this clone. The sequence runs out 3 residues before the end of the CDR3; the remainder is reconstructed from the germline J gene. J is TRBJ2-5 and V is TRBV5-1; TRBD2 matches 7 bases. The V and J ends lost 0 bases and 1 base, in that order; junction bases with no gene match: 9. Germline V lookup: CDR1 SGHRS, CDR2 YFSETQ. This CDR3 is built from 17 residues. The CDR3 DNA, read in part, is TGCGCCAGCAGCTTGGCCTTGGGTAGCGGGCTCCAAGAGACC. Protein: CASSLALGSGLQET. The entire CDR3 protein is CASSLALGSGLQETQYF.

Of note for this clone: With the read ending 3 residues before the CDR3 end, the germline J gene is used to fill in that end. The J gene is TRBJ2-7, the V gene TRBV7-2; D perhaps matches TRBD2 (6 bases). From germline, CDR1 is SGHTA and CDR2 FQGNSA. The CDR3 has 13 residues. Trimming stripped 5 bases from V and 0 bases from J, with 8 bases between. The covered CDR3 bases are TGTGCCAGCAGCATGCGGGACTCCTACGAG. Protein product: CASSMRDSYE. The whole CDR3 protein reads CASSMRDSYEQYF.

This clone has at least ten counts. The sequence runs out 3 residues before the end of the CDR3; the remainder is reconstructed from the germline J gene. The genes are TRBV6-2 or TRBV6-3 and TRBJ1-4; 7 bases map to TRBD1. CDR3 length: 14 residues. The germline V gene encodes CDR1 MNHEY and CDR2 SVGEGT. The V segment lost 6 bases and the J segment 10 bases; nucleotides outside the gene matches: 11. CDR3 DNA (partial): TGTGCCAGCAGAGAACAGGGGACGAGGGGAAAA. It yields the protein CASREQGTRGK. The whole CDR3 protein is CASREQGTRGKLFF.

Comments on this clone: The CDR3 extends 3 residues past the end of the read, so its final part is completed from the germline J gene. The chain has TRBV6-2 or TRBV6-3 and TRBJ1-3; no definite D call. This CDR3 comprises 13 residues. V gave up 7 bases and J gave up 4 bases, with 11 bases separating them. CDR1 is MNHEY, CDR2 SVGEGT, per germline. The sequenced CDR3 bases are TGTGCCAGCACCCGACTGTACGGAAACACC. Protein: CASTRLYGNT. The CDR3, in full, reads CASTRLYGNTIYF.

This clone has ten or more counts. Read data end 3 residues before the CDR3 end; the end is taken from the germline J gene. The chain employs TRBV18 and TRBJ2-1; 10 nucleotides align to TRBD2. The CDR3 covers 15 residues. V shed 2 bases and J 6 bases; nucleotides not matched to a gene: 4. Per germline, CDR1 KGHSH and CDR2 LQKENI. CDR3 DNA, as far as it was read: TGTGCCAGCTCACCAGGATCTAGCGGGAGCAATGAG. Amino acids: CASSPGSSGSNE. The complete CDR3 reads CASSPGSSGSNEQFF.

In this sample, this clone turned up a few times. The read ends 3 residues shy of where the CDR3 ends; the end is completed using the germline J gene. V and J are TRBV5-6 and TRBJ1-5; tentatively, D is TRBD1 (5 bases). Trimming removed 3 bases from V and 7 bases from J, with 17 bases in between. The CDR3 sequence is 15 residues long. The germline V gene encodes CDR1 SGHDT and CDR2 YYEEEE. The CDR3 spells CASSYGGGEFQPQHF. The CDR3 bases that were read are TGTGCCAGCAGCTACGGGGGGGGTGAGTTCCAGCCC.

By share, this clone counts as medium-sized. The missing CDR3 end, 3 residues past where the read stops, is filled in from the germline J gene. This chain connects TRBV5-1 to TRBJ1-6, with D hard to call. The V end lost 0 bases, the J end lost 6 bases, and 10 bases lay between the germline ends. CDR3 length equals 15 residues. Germline CDR1 SGHRS, CDR2 YFSETQ. CDR3 DNA (partial): TGCGCCAGCAGCTTGGACGTCGGTCCTAATTCACCC. This translates into CASSLDVGPNSP. The whole CDR3 protein reads CASSLDVGPNSPLHF.

This clone was counted at least ten times. The read ends 3 residues shy of where the CDR3 ends; the end is completed using the germline J gene. This sequence joins TRBV20-1 and TRBJ2-7; 10 bases are a match to TRBD1. V was clipped by 5 bases and J by 4 bases; unmatched bases: 5. The V gene's germline CDR1 is DFQATT and CDR2 SNEGSKA (reference sequence). This CDR3 is built from 13 residues. The CDR3 loop reads CSAFDRGRYEQYF. CDR3 bases read: TGCAGTGCTTTCGACAGGGGGCGGTACGAG.

This clone was observed many times. The read comes to an end 3 residues before the CDR3 does, leaving the germline J gene to fill in the end. This rearrangement joins TRBV7-3 to TRBJ1-1; the D gene is possibly TRBD1 (5 bases). CDR3 length equals 15 residues. Germline CDR1 SGHTA, CDR2 FQGTGA. The V end was cut by 1 base, the J end by 1 base, with 10 bases between. CDR3 DNA, as far as it was read: TGTGCCAGCAGCTTAAGGGGGGGAGAGAACACTGAA. This gives the protein CASSLRGGENTE. The whole CDR3 sequence reads CASSLRGGENTEAFF.

This clone was seen at least ten times. The CDR3 is cut off 3 residues early in the read; its end comes from the germline J gene. The chain is built from TRBV19 and TRBJ1-1; 7 bases are shared with TRBD1. The V and J ends lost 3 bases and 4 bases, in that order; junction bases with no gene match: 5. Germline CDR1 reads LNHDA; CDR2 reads SQIVND (reference sequence). The CDR3 consists of 14 residues. The CDR3 loop is CASSIRQGGTEAFF. The sequenced CDR3 bases are TGTGCCAGTAGTATCCGACAGGGAGGCACTGAA.

This clone was counted at least ten times. The CDR3 end is not reached by the read, which stops 3 residues before it; the germline J gene fills it in. The V gene is TRBV10-1, the J gene TRBJ1-1; TRBD1 agrees at 7 bases. The CDR3 runs to 13 residues. V gave up 4 bases and J gave up 5 bases; unmatched junction bases: 4. Germline assignment: CDR1 WNHNN and CDR2 SYGVQD (reference sequence). The CDR3 DNA, read in part, is TGCGCCAGCAGTGTTAAACAGGGGACTGAA. Translated: CASSVKQGTE. The whole CDR3 sequence reads CASSVKQGTEAFF.

Turning to this clone: At one boundary the junction diverges from the germline segment, which might be a read error. CDR3 bases read: TGTGCCAGCAACTTAGAGTCGAGGTACAATGAG. Residues: CASNLESRYNE. The CDR3 reads in full as CASNLESRYNEQFF. V gene TRBV7-9 combines with J gene TRBJ2-1; D is unresolved. The read stops 3 residues short of the end of the CDR3; the missing end is completed from the germline J gene. Germline V CDR1 and CDR2: SEHNR, FQNEAQ (reference sequence). The CDR3 loop spans 14 amino acids.

The CDR3 sequence is CASAERTGGWQPQHF. The sequenced part of the CDR3 DNA is TGTGCCAGCGCCGAGAGGACAGGGGGTTGGCAGCCC. The rearrangement uses TRBV18 and TRBJ1-5; 10 bases are a match to TRBD1. The read halts 3 residues ahead of the CDR3 end, with the missing end drawn from the germline J gene. The V gene end was trimmed by 8 bases and the J gene end by 7 bases; junction bases not matched to a gene: 11. The CDR3 is 15 residues long. Germline CDR1 is KGHSH and CDR2 is LQKENI.

Concerning this clone itself: Read sequence stops 3 residues before the CDR3 end, and the germline J gene provides the missing end. This chain links TRBV7-6 with TRBJ2-5, with D unresolved. Germline loops: CDR1 SGHVS, CDR2 FNYEAQ. Trimming removed 3 bases from V and 3 bases from J, with 8 bases in between. This CDR3 is 13 amino acids long. The sequenced part of the CDR3 DNA is TGTGCCAGCAGCTTTATGGTAGAAGAGACC. Protein: CASSFMVEET. The whole CDR3 region reads CASSFMVEETQYF.

This clone was seen repeatedly, ten times or more. The read falls 3 residues short of the CDR3 end, and the missing part is taken from the germline J gene. The V gene is TRBV20-1, the J gene TRBJ1-5; D remains unclear. In germline, CDR1 is DFQATT, CDR2 SNEGSKA (reference sequence). Trimming took off 5 bases at V and 0 bases at J, with 14 bases between the two ends. The CDR3 extends over 15 amino acids. The CDR3 DNA, read in part, is TGCAGTGCTCGGCGGGATGAATATAGCAATCAGCCC. Residues: CSARRDEYSNQP. In full, the CDR3 is CSARRDEYSNQPQHF.

This clone was picked up many times. Relative to the germline gene, one junction end is altered; a read error may explain this. Read sequence stops 3 residues before the CDR3 end, and the germline J gene provides the missing end. The V gene is TRBV6-1, the J gene TRBJ2-1; 9 nucleotides match TRBD1. The CDR3 runs 15 residues. CDR1 is MNHNS and CDR2 is SASEGT in the germline V gene. The CDR3 loop is CASSQAGTGTTEQFF. Incomplete CDR3 DNA: TGTGCCAGCAGTCAAGCAGGGACAGGGACAACTGAG.

This clone has just a few counts. The read ends 3 residues shy of where the CDR3 ends; the end is completed using the germline J gene. The chain is built from TRBV10-2 and TRBJ2-2; 9 nucleotides line up with TRBD1. Looked up from germline, CDR1 is WSHSY and CDR2 is SAAADI. This CDR3 spans 16 amino acids. Germline trimming cut 7 bases from V and 4 bases from J; bases unmatched to any gene: 10. CDR3 amino acids: CASTLGQGSGTGELFF. The CDR3 DNA, read in part, is TGCGCCAGCACCCTAGGACAGGGGAGCGGCACCGGGGAG.

The CDR3 bases that were read are TGTGCCAGCAGCTTGGTGGCAGGGCACGAG. Its protein product is CASSLVAGHE. The full CDR3 is CASSLVAGHEQYF. The V gene is TRBV5-4, the J gene TRBJ2-7, with a possible D match to TRBD1 (5 bases). The CDR3 end falls 3 residues outside the read, so it is completed with the germline J gene. V lost 0 bases to trimming and J lost 5 bases, with 9 bases between them. The CDR3 is made up of 13 amino acids. Germline V gives CDR1 SGHNT, CDR2 YYREEE (reference sequence).

There are many counts of this clone. The CDR3 extends 3 residues past the end of the read, so its final part is completed from the germline J gene. The chain employs TRBV5-1 and TRBJ1-1, with TRBD1 matching over 9 bases. CDR1 and CDR2 (germline): SGHRS, YFSETQ. V was clipped by 1 base and J by 3 bases; unmatched bases: 4. This CDR3 is 15 amino acids long. CDR3: CASSLSGQGYTEAFF. CDR3 DNA (partial): TGCGCCAGCAGCTTGTCGGGACAGGGCTACACTGAA.

This clone was seen only a few times. The sequence runs out 3 residues before the end of the CDR3; the remainder is reconstructed from the germline J gene. V usage is TRBV5-1 and J usage is TRBJ2-7; 9 positions match TRBD2. V dropped 4 bases and J dropped 3; count of bases not matched to a gene: 11. The CDR3 has 16 residues. Germline CDR1 is SGHRS and CDR2 is YFSETQ. The sequenced part of the CDR3 DNA is TGCGCCAGCAGCGAAACCGCAGCGGGAGGTTTCTACGAG. Translating gives CASSETAAGGFYE. The complete CDR3 sequence is CASSETAAGGFYEQYF.

As for this clone: The read ends 3 residues shy of where the CDR3 ends; the end is completed using the germline J gene. The chain has TRBV20-1 and TRBJ2-5, with 9 bases aligning to TRBD2. Germline V gene lookup returns CDR1 DFQATT and CDR2 SNEGSKA (reference sequence). The V gene end was trimmed by 3 bases and the J gene end by 5 bases; junction bases not matched to a gene: 13. The length of the CDR3 is 16 residues. The sequenced part of the CDR3 DNA is TGCAGTGCTAGGAGGCCTATAGCGGGAGAGGAGGAGACC. Protein sequence: CSARRPIAGEEET. The full CDR3 protein reads CSARRPIAGEEETQYF.

This clone was seen more than once but under ten times. The read finishes 3 residues shy of the CDR3 end, and the germline J gene is used to complete it. V is TRBV7-9 and J is TRBJ1-4; weak D call: TRBD1 (6 bases). The CDR3 is 14 residues long. Germline CDR1 SEHNR, CDR2 FQNEAQ (reference sequence). Trimming took off 3 bases at V and 6 bases at J, with 11 bases between the two ends. The CDR3 reads CASSFSGAHEKLFF. CDR3 DNA, as far as it was read: TGTGCCAGCAGCTTCTCAGGGGCTCATGAAAAA.

This clone was recorded at least ten times. The read ends 3 residues shy of where the CDR3 ends; the end is completed using the germline J gene. The J gene is TRBJ1-5, the V gene TRBV19; TRBD1 matches at 9 bases. Trimming cost V 6 bases and J 3 bases; bases outside gene matches: 9. Germline V lookup: CDR1 LNHDA, CDR2 SQIVND (reference sequence). The CDR3 has 16 amino acids. The CDR3 spells CASSTPQGASNQPQHF. The part of the CDR3 DNA that was read is TGTGCCAGTAGCACTCCACAGGGGGCCTCCAATCAGCCC.

This clone was found a few times. The read ends 3 residues early relative to the CDR3; the germline J gene fills the gap. V usage is TRBV30 and J usage is TRBJ1-5, with 8 bases lining up with TRBD1. The CDR3 is 13 residues long. V dropped 5 bases and J dropped 7; count of bases not matched to a gene: 7. CDR1 is GTSNPN, CDR2 SVGIG, per germline (reference sequence). The covered CDR3 bases are TGTGCCTGGCAGGGACAGGCGGGACAGCCC. It encodes CAWQGQAGQP. The CDR3 in full is CAWQGQAGQPQHF. The whole variable domain, remainder taken from reference TRBV30 and TRBJ1-5, is SQTIHQWPATLVQPVGSPLSLECTVEGTSNPNLYWYRQAAGRGLQLLFYSVGIGQISSEVPQNLSASRPQDRQFILSSKKLLLSDSGFYLCAWQGQAGQPQHFGDGTRLSIL.

This clone was counted ten times or more. The CDR3 end falls 3 residues outside the read, so it is completed with the germline J gene. This sequence joins TRBV20-1 and TRBJ2-7, with TRBD2 matching over 7 bases. CDR1 DFQATT and CDR2 SNEGSKA come from the germline V gene (reference sequence). Trimming at V came to 1 base and at J to 3 bases, leaving 3 bases not matched to a gene. CDR3 length: 13 residues. Incomplete CDR3 DNA: TGCAGTGCTAGAGGCGGGAGAAGCTACGAG. Amino acids: CSARGGRSYE. The entire CDR3 is CSARGGRSYEQYF.

This clone was counted at least ten times. The read terminates 3 residues before the CDR3 end, so the remaining end is supplied by the germline J gene. The chain is built from TRBV7-2 and TRBJ1-1; possible D gene TRBD1, 5 bases. Germline assignment: CDR1 SGHTA and CDR2 FQGNSA. The CDR3 has 13 residues. Incomplete CDR3 DNA: TGTGCCAGCAGCTTACAGGGAGGGCTCGGA. It is translated as CASSLQGGLG. The complete CDR3 protein is CASSLQGGLGAFF.

The CDR3: CASSLSGGEGYTF. The DNA read from the CDR3 is TGTGCCAGCAGCTTATCAGGGGGTGAGGGC. This sequence joins TRBV7-3 and TRBJ1-2; 7 positions agree with TRBD1. The read is 3 residues too short to cover the CDR3 end, so that end is filled in from the germline J gene. Germline V gives CDR1 SGHTA, CDR2 FQGTGA. The CDR3 has 13 amino acids.

This clone showed up just a few times. The read falls 3 residues short of the CDR3 end, and the missing part is taken from the germline J gene. J is TRBJ2-1 and V is TRBV29-1; 12 bases align to TRBD2. The trim removed 1 base at V and 4 bases at J, leaving 14 bases unmatched. CDR3 size: 19 residues. Germline assignment: CDR1 SQVTM and CDR2 ANQGSEA. CDR3 region: CSVEGGETSGSLGYNEQFF. The CDR3 bases that were read are TGCAGCGTTGAAGGTGGAGAGACTAGCGGGAGCCTGGGGTACAATGAG.

With respect to this clone: This may arise from a read error, as a much more abundant clone is one base away. The DNA ends 3 residues before the CDR3 does, and the rest of the CDR3 is filled in from the germline J gene. The chain recombines TRBV2 with TRBJ1-1; 7 nucleotides match TRBD1. In germline, CDR1 is SNHLY, CDR2 FYNNEI. With V trimmed by 6 bases and J by 0 bases, 1 base remained unmatched. CDR3 length: 13 residues. CDR3 loop: CASSDRVNTEAFF. Partial CDR3 DNA: TGTGCCAGCAGCGACAGGGTGAACACTGAA.

This clone occurred many times. CDR3 DNA, as far as it was read: TGCAGCGTTGTATCCGGGGTCAATGAG. This encodes CSVVSGVNE. The full CDR3 is CSVVSGVNEQFF. This rearrangement joins TRBV29-1 to TRBJ2-1; D might be TRBD2 (5 bases). Read coverage stops 3 residues before the CDR3 terminus; the germline J gene supplies the remainder. V shed 4 bases and J shed 6 bases, with 10 bases lying between them. The CDR3 is 12 amino acids. Germline-derived CDR1 and CDR2 are SQVTM and ANQGSEA.

This clone was counted many times. The observed sequence ends 3 residues before the CDR3 terminus, with the missing tail filled in from the germline J gene. The gene calls are TRBV7-2 and TRBJ2-1; D unresolved. Between the trimmed V and J ends, which lost 1 base and 3 bases, there was a span of 10 bases. The germline CDR1 and CDR2 sequences are SGHTA and FQGNSA. This CDR3 spans 15 amino acids. CDR3 residues: CASSLVVRVYNEQFF. The CDR3 DNA, read in part, is TGTGCCAGCAGCTTAGTTGTAAGGGTCTACAATGAG.